This T cell receptor beta chain was found in a study of blood T cell repertoires in COVID-19. In the study overall: Material from acute and convalescent COVID-19 was sourced from the United States, Italy and Spain. The cDNA or gDNA used as material had been derived from T cells, B-cell-depleted T cells, or PBMCs.

How the authors handled the data: Amplifying reference gene primers gave estimates of nucleated cell counts. Measured with immunoSEQ multiplex PCR; TCRdb has only the in-frame clones, and not every one. V, J and clone size are taken as reported in that table, and D and trimming were inferred from the DNA itself. The table lists around 320,000 clones, over 75% of them singletons, with more than 6% in the top ten. Germline V CDR1 and CDR2: SEHNR, FQNEAQ (reference sequence). V shed 8 bases and J shed 8 bases, with 12 bases lying between them. This CDR3 comprises 11 residues. The chain joins TRBV7-9 to TRBJ1-1; possibly TRBD1 for D (6 bases). Sequenced sample: peripheral blood. The receptor was isolated from a human donor in a cohort sampled during active COVID-19. The CDR3 reads CASGTQTEAFF. The CDR3 nucleotides read TGTGCCAGCGGGACACAAACCGAAGCTTTCTTT.